This entry is about one TCR beta chain. In its sample, this clonotype was seen many times. The antigen it binds to is not known. Base qualities are not recorded, but no much larger clone differs from it by a single base. cDNA was synthesized by template-switch 5'RACE using a primer carrying a 10-nucleotide random unique molecular identifier by which each TCR transcript was tagged. Every sequencing run yielded over 160 million TCR-beta sequences covering 15-18 subjects. The RNeasy kit was used for extraction of total RNA. The KAPA Real-time Library Amplification kit was used to amplify TCR-beta VDJ regions with primers targeting the TCR constant region and the 5'RACE anchor. Sample indexes and Illumina adaptors were added in a first PCR, after which library yield was increased in a second PCR. The roughly 650 bp TCR product was size-selected on a 2% E-gel SizeSelection system after Ampure bead purification. Before pooling, library quality was assessed on a Bioanalyzer, concentration was determined with Qubit, and library quantification was performed with the Kapa Library Quantification kit. An Illumina HiSeq 2500 sequenced the libraries paired-end 2 x 150 bp. To increase sequence diversity, roughly 24-31% phiX was spiked into each library pool. Processing in the source paper ran as follows. Quality-filtered reads were processed with the UMI-based MiGEC pipeline, and over 75% of raw TCR sequences were removed by the MiGEC pipeline during error correction. VDJ genes were aligned to IMGT germline references, and each clonotype was defined by a unique CDR3 amino acid sequence together with V-J genes. Clonal expansion, Shannon diversity, and CDR3 relatedness (CalcPairwiseDistances, ClusterSamples) were evaluated with VDJtools, and phylogenetic trees were built with CLCbio workbench. Using coefficient-of-variation modelling across technical triplicates, the study counted a clone as expanded if it had at least 8 unique UMIs. Using fastp at Q25 and MiXCR, TCRdb reprocessed the public reads and kept productive beta chains. Rows merge per CDR3 protein into single entries with the most common DNA and genes. TCRdb, rather than the study authors, made the V and J calls. Within this sample are roughly 36,000 distinct CDR3 sequences, with about 3.3% of them counted one time only. The ten largest clones take up roughly 8.2% of the sample.

The sample's time point label, in plain terms: longitudinal time-point 1 (baseline). Libraries from unsorted PBMCs were made from 2 million PBMCs kept in RNAlater at -80 degrees C until RNA extraction. Multiple sclerosis patients were enrolled in a US clinical protocol under which disease progression was evaluated by magnetic resonance imaging. Peripheral blood was subjected to Ficoll-Hypaque density gradient centrifugation to isolate PBMCs, which were then cryopreserved in liquid nitrogen. This entry is derived from a study of neurological immune-mediated disorders (dated by TCRdb to between 2017 and 2020). Concerning the study at large: Among the approximately 34 multiple sclerosis patients, relapsing-remitting MS accounted for about 31 and secondary progressive MS accounted for 3. The study compared peripheral blood TCR-beta repertoires of HTLV-I-associated myelopathy (HAM/TSP) patients, multiple sclerosis patients and healthy controls using UMI-based sequencing. The 106 TCR-beta libraries included longitudinal samples, technical triplicates and paired sorted CD4+ and CD8+ T-cell subsets alongside PBMC samples. Each longitudinal HAM/TSP and healthy donor was sampled at 3 time-points spaced at about 3-45 month intervals. The cohort was made up of about 66 subjects, consisting of roughly 14 HAM/TSP patients, some 34 multiple sclerosis patients and roughly 20 healthy controls.

Results the study describes overall, beyond this receptor: The highest TCR clonal expansion was observed in HAM/TSP patients, whereas the lowest was observed in MS patients, even when compared with healthy controls. The MS cluster showed no association with clinical or MRI features, and the authors stated that larger cohorts are needed. Across subjects, expanded clones never shared an identical CDR3 amino acid sequence, which suggests that the TCR-beta repertoires in every group were private. In a phylogenetic analysis, the repertoires of 18 out of 34 MS patients fell into a single cluster of related CDR3 sequences, pointing to a possible signature at the repertoire level.

The sample comprised PBMCs. This TCR came from a woman in her sixties with multiple sclerosis.

Here the CDR3 is given as CASSLDGGEKLFF. Here is the DNA: TGTGCCAGCAGTTTAGACGGGGGTGAAAAACTGTTTTTT. The chain links TRBV12-3 or TRBV12-4 with TRBJ1-4, and the D gene may be TRBD1, 5 bases matching. At the junction V is shortened by 1 base and J by 7 bases, with 7 bases in between. The cysteine opens and the phenylalanine closes a CDR3 of 13 amino acids. Only the CDR3 DNA is retained, 39 bases long and in frame from the first base.